The 17 T cell receptor beta chains below were found in one sample sequenced in a study of response to subunit inactivated influenza vaccine. TCRdb recomputed calls from the RT-PCR reads with MiXCR, one row per CDR3 protein. This table has roughly 620,000 distinct CDR3 sequences, around 11% appearing once. The sample also formed part of further work on T cells expressing NK-cell markers. Per that paper: With UMIs, 5'RACE template switching was used to make TCR beta cDNA.

Material: PBMCs from blood, obtained on the day of vaccination. The receptors were sampled from a man in his forties or fifties who received an inactivated influenza vaccine.

The CDR3 coding sequence is TGTGCCAGCAGTTGGGTAGGGGCCAGCTCCTACAATGAGCAGTTCTTC. This codes for CASSWVGASSYNEQFF. The V call is TRBV28, the J call TRBJ2-1, with D perhaps TRBD1 (5 bases). There are 16 residues in the CDR3. With 4 bases removed from V and 0 bases from J, the gap between germline ends came to 13 bases. The V gene's germline CDR1 is MDHEN and CDR2 SYDVKM.

This clonotype was counted between two and nine times. J is TRBJ2-2 and V is TRBV3-1; maybe TRBD2 (5 bases). V lost 4 bases, J lost 4 bases, and 10 bases lay in between. Germline V gene lookup returns CDR1 LGHDT and CDR2 YNNKEL (reference sequence). This CDR3 is 14 amino acids long. In DNA, the CDR3 is TGTGCCAGCAGCCCGGGGTTGGGCACCGGGGAGCTGTTTTTT. Residues: CASSPGLGTGELFF.

The chain recombines TRBV7-6 with TRBJ2-3, with 13 nucleotides matching TRBD2. Per germline, CDR1 SGHVS and CDR2 FNYEAQ. Losses at the gene ends were 5 bases for V and 4 bases for J; bases not matched to a gene: 12. CDR3 length equals 18 residues. CDR3 protein: CASSDLLAGGPGADTQYF. The CDR3 nucleotides read TGTGCCAGCAGCGATCTACTAGCGGGAGGGCCAGGGGCAGATACGCAGTATTTT. Full variable domain (rest looked up from reference TRBV7-6 and TRBJ2-3): GAGVSQSPRYKVTKRGQDVALRCDPISGHVSLYWYRQALGQGPEFLTYFNYEAQQDKSGLPNDRFSAERPEGSISTLTIQRTEQRDSAMYRCASSDLLAGGPGADTQYFGPGTRLTVL.

J is TRBJ1-1 and V is TRBV20-1, with D possibly matching TRBD1 (5 bases). The V gene's germline CDR1 is DFQATT and CDR2 SNEGSKA (reference sequence). Deletions cut 0 bases from V and 11 bases from J, with 13 bases between. The CDR3 runs 12 residues. CDR3 sequence (DNA): TGCAGTGCTAGAGAAGGGGTTCACGGGGCTTTCTTT. Its translation is CSAREGVHGAFF.

The rearrangement uses TRBV3-1 and TRBJ2-1; 10 bases map to TRBD2. This CDR3 contains 16 residues. V dropped 1 base and J dropped 4; count of bases not matched to a gene: 4. Germline V lookup: CDR1 LGHDT, CDR2 YNNKEL (reference sequence). The CDR3 sequence is CASSQGVLAGYNEQFF. As DNA, the CDR3 is TGTGCCAGCAGCCAAGGCGTACTAGCGGGATACAATGAGCAGTTCTTC.

This clonotype was recorded a few times. The chain has TRBV20-1 and TRBJ2-5, with D possibly being TRBD1 or TRBD2 (5 bases each). This CDR3 contains 15 residues. V was cut by 4 bases and J by 0 bases, with 15 bases left in between. CDR1 is DFQATT, CDR2 SNEGSKA, per germline (reference sequence). The CDR3 protein is CSAKRDRGDQETQYF. As DNA, the CDR3 is TGCAGTGCTAAAAGGGATAGGGGAGACCAAGAGACCCAGTACTTC.

This clonotype was seen a few times. The J gene is TRBJ2-3, the V gene TRBV20-1; TRBD1 matches 8 bases. Germline CDR1 and CDR2: DFQATT and SNEGSKA (reference sequence). The CDR3 is made up of 15 amino acids. The trim removed 6 bases at V and 1 base at J, leaving 9 bases unmatched. The CDR3 reads CSARKVTGGTDTQYF. Written as DNA, the CDR3 is TGCAGTGCCCGTAAGGTGACAGGGGGCACAGATACGCAGTATTTT.

The gene calls are TRBV7-9 and TRBJ1-1; D call uncertain. Germline V gene sequence: CDR1 SEHNR, CDR2 FQNEAQ (reference sequence). The CDR3 spans 12 residues. Trimming removed 1 base from V and 7 bases from J, with 7 bases in between. CDR3 nucleotides: TGTGCCAGCAGCTTAGGGCACAGTGAAGCTTTCTTT. Its protein product is CASSLGHSEAFF.

This chain connects TRBV25-1 to TRBJ1-6, with D uncertain. The CDR3 is 13 amino acids. Looked up from germline, CDR1 is MGHDK and CDR2 is SYGVNS. The V end lost 2 bases, the J end lost 7 bases, and 6 bases lay between the germline ends. CDR3 loop: CASSEHTNSPLHF. In nucleotides, the CDR3 is TGTGCCAGCAGTGAACATACGAATTCACCCCTCCACTTT.

In this sample, this clonotype turned up a few times. V usage is TRBV18 and J usage is TRBJ1-1; D call uncertain. Germline loops: CDR1 KGHSH, CDR2 LQKENI. The V gene lost 0 bases and the J gene lost 8 bases, with 10 bases spanning the gap. This CDR3 region has 13 residues. The CDR3: CASSPPTTGEAFF. CDR3 DNA sequence: TGTGCCAGCTCACCACCTACAACGGGGGAAGCTTTCTTT.

This clonotype was seen at least ten times. J is TRBJ2-2 and V is TRBV5-1, with D perhaps matching TRBD1 (5 bases). Trimming pared 4 bases from V and 7 bases from J, leaving 11 bases between. CDR3 size: 13 residues. Looked up from germline, CDR1 is SGHRS and CDR2 is YFSETQ. CDR3 nucleotide sequence: TGCGCCAGCAGCCTACAGGCGAACGGGGAGCTGTTTTTT. It codes for CASSLQANGELFF.

This clonotype was found a few times. This chain joins TRBV7-2 and TRBJ2-5, with D perhaps assigned TRBD1 or TRBD2 (5 bases each). V lost 5 bases to trimming and J lost 3 bases, with 10 bases between them. The length of the CDR3 is 13 residues. Germline V gives CDR1 SGHTA, CDR2 FQGNSA. CDR3 nucleotide sequence: TGTGCCAGCAGCGGGGGAGCCAAAGAGACCCAGTACTTC. This encodes CASSGGAKETQYF.

The J gene is TRBJ2-5, the V gene TRBV24-1; TRBD1 is a possible D gene (5 bases). Germline-derived CDR1 and CDR2 are KGHDR and SFDVKD. This CDR3 comprises 15 residues. Trimming removed 2 bases from V and 5 bases from J, with 14 bases in between. CDR3 residues: CATSDWGTAGETQYF. The CDR3 DNA is TGTGCCACCAGTGATTGGGGCACTGCAGGGGAGACCCAGTACTTC.

In this sample, this clonotype turned up a few times. The gene calls are TRBV11-2 and TRBJ1-1; 7 bases are shared with TRBD1. CDR3 length: 13 residues. Germline-derived CDR1 and CDR2 are SGHAT and FQNNGV. Unmatched junction bases numbered 7, after V lost 6 bases and J lost 6 bases. The CDR3: CASRLWGQSEAFF. Here the CDR3 DNA reads TGTGCCAGCAGATTATGGGGACAGTCTGAAGCTTTCTTT.

Remarks on this clonotype: Germline is not matched at one junction end, which may reflect a read error. The J gene is TRBJ2-3, the V gene TRBV7-2, with 8 bases fitting TRBD1. CDR3 length equals 15 residues. Germline CDR1 and CDR2: SGHTA and FQGNSA. This CDR3 is CASSFRTGPLDPQFF. CDR3 coding DNA: TGTGCCAGCAGCTTCCGGACAGGGCCCCTGGATCCGCAGTTTTTT.

This clonotype was seen only a few times. The chain uses TRBV18 and TRBJ1-1, with TRBD1 matching 7 bases. Germline trimming cut 5 bases from V and 7 bases from J; bases unmatched to any gene: 13. Germline V gene sequence: CDR1 KGHSH, CDR2 LQKENI. This CDR3 region has 15 residues. The CDR3 DNA sequence: TGTGCCAGCTCAGCACAGGGGCCGCCTGTGGGTGAAGCTTTCTTT. Residues: CASSAQGPPVGEAFF.

The V gene is TRBV20-1, the J gene TRBJ2-5; 14 nucleotides agree with TRBD2. CDR1 is DFQATT, CDR2 SNEGSKA, per germline (reference sequence). The junction had 8 bases not matched to a gene; V was cut back by 6 bases and J by 5 bases. The length of the CDR3 is 15 residues. CDR3 nucleotide sequence: TGCAGTGCCCTACGGACTAGCGGGGGGTTTGAGACCCAGTACTTC. It is translated as CSALRTSGGFETQYF.